This T cell receptor beta chain was found in a study of ipilimumab plus nivolumab after autologous stem cell transplantation. Patients got 3 mg/kg IV nivolumab weeks 1, 4, 7, 10, then biweekly through week 26. CDR3 length: 17 amino acids. The V and J ends lost 2 bases and 1 base respectively, with 17 bases between them. Germline V CDR1 and CDR2: SEHNR, FQNEAQ (reference sequence). TCRdb's table, derived via immunoSEQ multiplex PCR, lists solely in-frame clones and lacks some. Among around 84,000 clones listed, around 80% were seen once. This chain uses TRBV7-9 with TRBJ2-5; a weak D match, TRBD2 (6 bases). Sequenced here: PBMCs, sampled in a trial of ipilimumab plus nivolumab as post-transplant consolidation. The TCR sequence derives from a male donor with diffuse large B-cell lymphoma. The CDR3 loop is CASSLPRSPGGQETQYF. The CDR3 DNA sequence: TGTGCCAGCAGCTTACCCCGCTCCCCCGGGGGCCAAGAGACCCAGTACTTC.